The 26 T cell receptor beta chains in this list originate from one sample, sequenced in a study of blood T cell repertoires in COVID-19. Sequencing was performed with immunoSEQ multiplex PCR; in TCRdb, only in-frame clones are kept and a portion is missing. The repertoire consists of about 130,000 clones, with roughly 86% occurring once and the leading ten covering 9.5% to 12%. Sequences were obtained from peripheral blood. The receptors here all came from a woman in her sixties or seventies with COVID-19, enrolled during active disease.

The V call is TRBV5-4, the J call TRBJ1-2; 7 bases align to TRBD1. The CDR3 has 14 residues. V gave up 4 bases and J gave up 5 bases; unmatched junction bases: 8. Germline V CDR1 and CDR2: SGHNT, YYREEE (reference sequence). The CDR3 DNA reads TGTGCCAGCAGCAGTCGACAGGGAGTATATGGCTACACCTTC. Protein sequence: CASSSRQGVYGYTF. The full variable domain, its missing parts supplied by reference TRBV5-4 and TRBJ1-2, is ETGVTQSPTHLIKTRGQQVTLRCSSQSGHNTVSWYQQALGQGPQFIFQYYREEENGRGNFPPRFSGLQFPNYSSELNVNALELDDSALYLCASSSRQGVYGYTFGSGTRLTVV.

The V call is TRBV28, the J call TRBJ2-5, with TRBD2 as a possible D gene (7 bases). This CDR3 spans 14 amino acids. V was clipped by 3 bases and J by 5 bases, with 13 bases between them. CDR1 and CDR2 (germline): MDHEN, SYDVKM. The CDR3 protein is CASSLRGGSETQYF. The CDR3 bases are TGTGCCAGCAGTTTGCGCGGGGGCAGCGAGACCCAGTACTTC.

As concerns this clone: In the same sample, other DNA sequences code for this CDR3. The chain has TRBV19 and TRBJ1-1; tentative D call: TRBD1 (5 bases). Germline V gives CDR1 LNHDA, CDR2 SQIVND (reference sequence). The CDR3 has 14 amino acids. Trimming took 3 bases from V and 3 from J, leaving 11 bases between them. The CDR3 bases are TGTGCCAGTAGTATCATTGGGGGGGACACTGAAGCTTTCTTT. This codes for CASSIIGGDTEAFF.

The CDR3: CASSEDRAPYGYTF. The CDR3 DNA is TGTGCCAGCAGCGAGGACAGGGCCCCCTATGGCTACACCTTC. This sequence joins TRBV6-5 and TRBJ1-2; 8 bases map to TRBD1. Germline V lookup: CDR1 MNHEY, CDR2 SVGAGI. The CDR3 is 14 amino acids. The trim removed 6 bases at V and 4 bases at J, leaving 7 bases unmatched.

The rearrangement joins TRBV15 to TRBJ2-1; D possibly corresponds to TRBD2 (6 bases). V was shortened by 1 base and J by 0 bases, with 10 bases between the two germline ends. This CDR3 spans 16 amino acids. CDR1 is LNHNV and CDR2 is YYDKDF in the germline V gene (reference sequence). The CDR3 reads CATSRVGGLSYNEQFF. The CDR3 nucleotides read TGTGCCACCAGCAGAGTCGGAGGGCTCTCCTACAATGAGCAGTTCTTC.

The chain is built from TRBV5-6 and TRBJ1-1; D remains unclear. Per germline, CDR1 SGHDT and CDR2 YYEEEE. This CDR3 has 14 amino acids. The germline V and J ends were trimmed by 1 base and 3 bases, with 10 bases remaining between them. Here the CDR3 reads CASSLIGLDTEAFF. Here the CDR3 DNA reads TGTGCCAGCAGCTTGATCGGTCTTGACACTGAAGCTTTCTTT. Full variable domain (remainder filled in from reference TRBV5-6 and TRBJ1-1): DAGVTQSPTHLIKTRGQQVTLRCSPKSGHDTVSWYQQALGQGPQFIFQYYEEEERQRGNFPDRFSGHQFPNYSSELNVNALLLGDSALYLCASSLIGLDTEAFFGQGTRLTVV.

The chain combines TRBV30 with TRBJ2-5; 11 bases are a match to TRBD2. Germline values: CDR1 GTSNPN, CDR2 SVGIG (reference sequence). The CDR3 runs to 14 residues. Trimming at V came to 5 bases and at J to 1 base, leaving 3 bases not matched to a gene. CDR3 nucleotides: TGTGCCTGGGTCCTAGCGGGGGGCCAAGAGACCCAGTACTTC. Translation: CAWVLAGGQETQYF.

J is TRBJ1-2 and V is TRBV5-5; 10 bases agree with TRBD1. The CDR3 is 14 residues long. The trim removed 3 bases at V and 4 bases at J, leaving 3 bases unmatched. Germline V CDR1 and CDR2: SGHKS, YYEKEE (reference sequence). The CDR3 bases are TGTGCCAGCAGCTGGGGGACAGGGGCCTATGGCTACACCTTC. Translated, it gives CASSWGTGAYGYTF.

V and J are TRBV6-5 and TRBJ2-4, with 8 positions matching TRBD2. Trimming took 0 bases from V and 9 from J; bases not matched to a gene: 4. CDR3 length: 14 residues. The V gene's germline CDR1 is MNHEY and CDR2 SVGAGI. Here the CDR3 DNA reads TGTGCCAGCAGTTACTCCCCGAGCGGGGGCATTCAGTACTTC. Translation: CASSYSPSGGIQYF.

The J gene is TRBJ1-1, the V gene TRBV6-5, with D possibly being TRBD1 (5 bases). CDR1 is MNHEY, CDR2 SVGAGI, per germline. This CDR3 is 15 amino acids long. V lost 7 bases and J 4 bases, leaving 19 bases between the germline ends. The CDR3 loop reads CASTETANSITEAFF. The CDR3 coding sequence is TGTGCCAGCACCGAGACAGCTAACTCAATCACTGAAGCTTTCTTT.

This chain uses TRBV11-2 with TRBJ1-6; D not certain. The V gene's germline CDR1 is SGHAT and CDR2 FQNNGV. The CDR3 runs 15 residues. Trimming removed 1 base at V and 4 bases at J, with 8 bases between. The CDR3 sequence: CASSLGRYYNSPLHF. For the CDR3, the DNA is TGTGCCAGCAGCTTAGGGAGGTATTATAATTCACCCCTCCACTTT.

This clone was picked up one time. The chain's CDR3 is CASSLAKGQGVSGNTIYF. The CDR3 nucleotides are TGTGCCAGCAGCTTAGCCAAGGGACAGGGGGTTTCTGGAAACACCATATATTTT. This chain joins TRBV7-2 and TRBJ1-3; 11 bases align to TRBD1. CDR1 SGHTA and CDR2 FQGNSA come from the germline V gene. The CDR3 is made up of 18 amino acids. V shed 0 bases and J 1 base; nucleotides not matched to a gene: 5.

This chain joins TRBV28 and TRBJ1-2; no definite D call. V lost 3 bases and J lost 8, with 16 bases in between. CDR1 and CDR2 from the germline V gene are MDHEN and SYDVKM. The CDR3 sequence is 14 residues long. In nucleotides, the CDR3 is TGTGCCAGCAGTTTCTGGACTACAGCCGGCGGCTACACCTTC. This encodes CASSFWTTAGGYTF.

The chain carries TRBV5-1 and TRBJ2-3; maybe TRBD2 (5 bases). The CDR3 spans 15 residues. The germline V gene encodes CDR1 SGHRS and CDR2 YFSETQ. Trimming cost V 1 base and J 4 bases, with 13 bases left between them. In DNA form, the CDR3 reads TGCGCCAGCAGCTTGTCGCTACGGGGAGCAGATACGCAGTATTTT. Protein product: CASSLSLRGADTQYF.

Written as DNA, the CDR3 is TGTGCCAGCAGTCGAATGACAGGGCCCCTGTATGGCTACACCTTC. Its protein is CASSRMTGPLYGYTF. V usage is TRBV28 and J usage is TRBJ1-2, with TRBD1 matching over 7 bases. The J segment lost 5 bases and the V segment lost 5 bases, leaving 11 bases of the junction unmatched. Germline CDR1 reads MDHEN; CDR2 reads SYDVKM. This CDR3 spans 15 amino acids.

This sequence joins TRBV6-5 and TRBJ1-5; D is unresolved. Looked up from germline, CDR1 is MNHEY and CDR2 is SVGAGI. This CDR3 region has 15 residues. V was clipped by 6 bases and J by 4 bases, with 16 bases between them. The CDR3 region is CASRQDTQLNQPQHF. For the CDR3, the DNA is TGTGCCAGCAGGCAAGACACTCAATTAAATCAGCCCCAGCATTTT.

The chain is built from TRBV29-1 and TRBJ1-1; no clear D. The CDR3 length is 12 residues. Trimming stripped 7 bases from V and 2 bases from J, with 11 bases between. Germline CDR1 reads SQVTM; CDR2 reads ANQGSEA. This chain's CDR3 is CSAAPTNTEAFF. DNA of the CDR3: TGCAGCGCCGCGCCTACCAACACTGAAGCTTTCTTT. Combining the CDR3 with reference TRBV29-1 and TRBJ1-1 gives the whole variable domain SAVISQKPSRDICQRGTSLTIQCQVDSQVTMMFWYRQQPGQSLTLIATANQGSEATYESGFVIDKFPISRPNLTFSTLTVSNMSPEDSSIYLCSAAPTNTEAFFGQGTRLTVV.

This clone showed up just once. The chain carries TRBV27 and TRBJ1-2, with no clear D. The CDR3 loop spans 14 amino acids. The germline V gene encodes CDR1 MNHEY and CDR2 SMNVEV (reference sequence). Trimming shortened V by 8 bases and J by 7 bases, and 20 bases separated the two germline ends. The CDR3, as DNA: TGTGCCAGCCCTCCTCCAAGTACCTTGAGTGGCTACACCTTC. It yields the protein CASPPPSTLSGYTF.

This clone was found a few times. V is TRBV7-2 and J is TRBJ2-1; 8 nucleotides line up with TRBD1. V trimming: 2 bases; J trimming: 2 bases; junction bases outside the gene matches: 5. CDR1 is SGHTA, CDR2 FQGNSA, per germline. This CDR3 contains 16 residues. CDR3 amino acids: CASSLIGQGAYNEQFF. CDR3 DNA sequence: TGTGCCAGCAGCTTAATCGGACAGGGCGCCTACAATGAGCAGTTCTTC.

The chain has TRBV4-1 and TRBJ2-5, with a weak D call TRBD2 (5 bases). Germline-derived CDR1 and CDR2 are MGHRA and YSYEKL. Trimming stripped 0 bases from V and 5 bases from J, with 13 bases between. The CDR3 length is 15 residues. The CDR3 loop reads CASSQEYPSRETQYF. The CDR3 nucleotides are TGCGCCAGCAGCCAAGAGTATCCTAGCCGGGAGACCCAGTACTTC.

The V gene is TRBV28, the J gene TRBJ1-2; no clear D. CDR1 and CDR2 (germline): MDHEN, SYDVKM. This CDR3 has 14 residues. The V end was cut by 7 bases, the J end by 4 bases, with 16 bases between. As DNA, the CDR3 is TGTGCCAGCAACCTACTATCGGGGTCCTATGGCTACACCTTC. Encoded protein: CASNLLSGSYGYTF.

The chain couples TRBV30 to TRBJ2-7; 8 positions match TRBD1. V trimming: 3 bases; J trimming: 13 bases; junction bases outside the gene matches: 8. Germline V gene sequence: CDR1 GTSNPN, CDR2 SVGIG (reference sequence). CDR3 length: 11 residues. The CDR3 DNA reads TGTGCCTGGAGCCCCTCGGACAGGGTATACTTC. It encodes CAWSPSDRVYF.

This chain links TRBV10-3 with TRBJ1-1, with TRBD1 matching over 8 bases. The J segment lost 4 bases and the V segment lost 4 bases, leaving 11 bases of the junction unmatched. In germline, CDR1 is ENHRY, CDR2 SYGVKD. The CDR3 runs to 16 residues. The CDR3 region has the DNA TGTGCCATCAGTGCTCCGGACAGGACAGGGAGCACTGAAGCTTTCTTT. It is translated as CAISAPDRTGSTEAFF.

The rearrangement links TRBV28 to TRBJ1-5, with a possible D match to TRBD1 (5 bases). Trimming removed 7 bases from V and 2 bases from J, with 6 bases in between. Looked up from germline, CDR1 is MDHEN and CDR2 is SYDVKM. The CDR3 sequence is 12 residues long. CDR3 nucleotides: TGTGCCAGCATACAGGGCAATCAGCCCCAGCATTTT. This codes for CASIQGNQPQHF.

CDR3 amino acids: CASRGSLTAGRGEQFF. The CDR3 nucleotides read TGTGCCAGCAGGGGCTCCCTTACCGCAGGTCGGGGTGAGCAGTTCTTC. J is TRBJ2-1 and V is TRBV7-2, with D perhaps TRBD2 (5 bases). The length of the CDR3 is 16 residues. Germline-derived CDR1 and CDR2 are SGHTA and FQGNSA. The V end lost 6 bases, the J end lost 9 bases, and 24 bases lay between the germline ends.

This rearrangement joins TRBV29-1 to TRBJ2-3; TRBD2 matches 9 bases. The CDR3 has 15 amino acids. Germline V gene data show CDR1 as SQVTM and CDR2 as ANQGSEA. After removal of 6 bases from V and 3 bases from J, the junction contained 10 bases not matched to a gene. The CDR3 loop is CSVGDPGLATDTQYF. The CDR3 DNA sequence: TGCAGCGTCGGGGATCCGGGACTAGCAACAGATACGCAGTATTTT.